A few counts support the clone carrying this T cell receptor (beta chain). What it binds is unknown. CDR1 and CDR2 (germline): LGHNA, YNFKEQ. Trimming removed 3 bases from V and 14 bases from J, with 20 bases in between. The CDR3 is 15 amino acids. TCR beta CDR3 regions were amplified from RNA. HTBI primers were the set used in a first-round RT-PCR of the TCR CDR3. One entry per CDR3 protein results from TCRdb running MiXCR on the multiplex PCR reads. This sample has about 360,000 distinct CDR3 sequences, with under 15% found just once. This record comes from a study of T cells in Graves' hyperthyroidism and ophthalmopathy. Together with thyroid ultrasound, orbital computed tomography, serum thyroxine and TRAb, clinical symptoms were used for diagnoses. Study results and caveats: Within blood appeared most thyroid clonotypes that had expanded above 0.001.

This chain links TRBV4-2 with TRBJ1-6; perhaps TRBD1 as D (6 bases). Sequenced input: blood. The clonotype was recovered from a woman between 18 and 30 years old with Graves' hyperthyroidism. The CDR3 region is CASSQGTGPRGALHF. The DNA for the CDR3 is TGTGCCAGCAGCCAGGGGACGGGCCCTAGGGGGGCCCTCCACTTT.